The subject of this entry is one T cell receptor (beta chain). Germline values: CDR1 WNHNN, CDR2 SYGVQD (reference sequence). V trimming: 0 bases; J trimming: 4 bases; junction bases outside the gene matches: 5. The CDR3 sequence is 16 residues long. Repertoires were generated with immunoSEQ multiplex PCR, while TCRdb's copy carries only in-frame clones and drops some. The profile shows some 130,000 clones, 80% of them singletons. These data come from a study of blood T cell repertoires in COVID-19. The sequenced sample was peripheral blood. The chain links TRBV10-1 to TRBJ1-2; 10 bases line up with TRBD1. The receptor was derived from a man between 65 and 79 years old with acute or convalescent COVID-19. CDR3 residues: CASSESRDRGPYGYTF. The DNA for the CDR3 is TGCGCCAGCAGTGAGTCGAGGGACAGGGGCCCCTATGGCTACACCTTC.